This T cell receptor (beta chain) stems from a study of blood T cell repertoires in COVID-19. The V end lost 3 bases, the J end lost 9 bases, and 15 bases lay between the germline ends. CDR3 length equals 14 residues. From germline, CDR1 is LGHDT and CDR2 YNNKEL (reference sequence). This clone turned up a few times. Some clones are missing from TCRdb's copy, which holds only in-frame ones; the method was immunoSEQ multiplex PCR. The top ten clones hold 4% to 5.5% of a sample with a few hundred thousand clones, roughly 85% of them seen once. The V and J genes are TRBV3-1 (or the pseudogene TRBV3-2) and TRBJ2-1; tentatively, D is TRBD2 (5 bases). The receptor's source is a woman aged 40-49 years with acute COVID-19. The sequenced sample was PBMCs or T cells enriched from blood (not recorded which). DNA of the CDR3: TGTGCCAGCAGCCACTACTCGGGAATAGTTGAGCAGTTCTTC. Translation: CASSHYSGIVEQFF.